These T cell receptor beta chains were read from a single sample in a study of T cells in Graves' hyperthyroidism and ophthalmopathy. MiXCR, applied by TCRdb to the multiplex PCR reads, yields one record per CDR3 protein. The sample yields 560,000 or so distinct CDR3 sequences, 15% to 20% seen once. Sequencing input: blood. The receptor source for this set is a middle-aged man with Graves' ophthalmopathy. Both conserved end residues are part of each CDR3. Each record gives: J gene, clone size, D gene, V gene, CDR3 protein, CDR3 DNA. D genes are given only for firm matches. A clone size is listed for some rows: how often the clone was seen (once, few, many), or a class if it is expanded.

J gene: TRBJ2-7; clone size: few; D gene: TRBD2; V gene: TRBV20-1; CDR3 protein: CSARVSGRGYEQYF; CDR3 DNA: TGCAGTGCTAGAGTAAGCGGGAGAGGATACGAGCAGTACTTC
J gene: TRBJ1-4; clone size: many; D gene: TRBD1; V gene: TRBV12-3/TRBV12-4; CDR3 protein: CASSVRTDRVHEKLFF; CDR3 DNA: TGTGCCAGCAGTGTACGAACTGACAGGGTCCACGAAAAACTGTTTTTT
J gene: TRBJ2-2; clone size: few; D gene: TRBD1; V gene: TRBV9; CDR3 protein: CASSVAQGANTGELFF; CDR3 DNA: TGTGCCAGCAGCGTAGCCCAGGGGGCGAACACCGGGGAGCTGTTTTTT
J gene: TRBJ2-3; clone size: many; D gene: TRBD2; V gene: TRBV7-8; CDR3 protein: CASSSGLAGGSDTQYF; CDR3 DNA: TGTGCCAGCAGCTCGGGACTAGCGGGAGGGTCAGATACGCAGTATTTT
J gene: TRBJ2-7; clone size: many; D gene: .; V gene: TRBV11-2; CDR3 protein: CASSLVRDSYEQYF; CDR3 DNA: TGTGCCAGCAGCCTCGTTCGGGATTCCTACGAGCAGTACTTC
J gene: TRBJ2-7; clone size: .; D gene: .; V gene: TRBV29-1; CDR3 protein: CSVEAGIDEQYF; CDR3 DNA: TGCAGCGTTGAGGCAGGGATCGACGAGCAGTACTTC
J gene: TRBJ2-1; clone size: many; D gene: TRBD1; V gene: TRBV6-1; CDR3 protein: CASRDRGSNEQFF; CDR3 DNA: TGTGCCTCCCGGGACAGGGGGTCCAATGAGCAGTTCTTC
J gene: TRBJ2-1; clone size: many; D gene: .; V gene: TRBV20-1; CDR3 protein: CSASAPGNPYNEQFF; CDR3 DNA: TGCAGTGCTAGTGCCCCGGGCAATCCCTACAATGAGCAGTTCTTC
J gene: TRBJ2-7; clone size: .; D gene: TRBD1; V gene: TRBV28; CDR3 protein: CASSLDTGGTSYEQYF; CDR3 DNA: TGTGCCAGCAGCTTAGATACAGGGGGCACCTCCTACGAGCAGTACTTC
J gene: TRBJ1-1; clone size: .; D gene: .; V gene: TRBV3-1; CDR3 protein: CASTTGGEAFF; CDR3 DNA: TGTGCCAGCACTACGGGAGGTGAAGCTTTCTTT
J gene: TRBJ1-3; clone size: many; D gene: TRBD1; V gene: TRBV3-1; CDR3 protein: CASSQEGQAGNTIYF; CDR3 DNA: TGTGCCAGCAGCCAAGAAGGACAGGCTGGAAACACCATATATTTT
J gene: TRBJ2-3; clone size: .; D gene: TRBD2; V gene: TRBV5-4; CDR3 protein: CASSLGPLSGRITDTQYF; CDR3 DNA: TGTGCCAGCAGCTTGGGCCCCCTTAGCGGGAGGATCACAGATACGCAGTATTTT
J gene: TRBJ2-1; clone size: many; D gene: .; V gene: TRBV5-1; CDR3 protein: CASSLPGEQFF; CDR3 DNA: TGCGCCAGCAGCTTGCCCGGTGAGCAGTTCTTC
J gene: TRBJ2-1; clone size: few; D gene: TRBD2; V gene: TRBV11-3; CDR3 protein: CASSSGTTEQFF; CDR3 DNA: TGTGCCAGCAGCTCGGGGACTACGGAGCAGTTCTTC
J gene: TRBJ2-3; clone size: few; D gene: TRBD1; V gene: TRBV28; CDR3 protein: CASSLRTGADTQYF; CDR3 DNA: TGTGCCAGCAGTTTAAGGACAGGGGCAGATACGCAGTATTTT
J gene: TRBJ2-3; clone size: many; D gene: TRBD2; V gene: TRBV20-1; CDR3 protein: CSASETSGETDTQYF; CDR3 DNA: TGCAGTGCTAGTGAGACTAGCGGGGAAACAGATACGCAGTATTTT
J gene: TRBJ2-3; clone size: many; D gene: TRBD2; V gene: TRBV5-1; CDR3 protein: CASSSGLAGGVSTTDTQYF; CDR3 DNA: TGCGCCAGCAGCTCGGGACTAGCGGGAGGCGTCTCGACGACAGATACGCAGTATTTT
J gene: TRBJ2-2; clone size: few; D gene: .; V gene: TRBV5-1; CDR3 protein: CASSLAAPPNTGELFF; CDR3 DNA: TGCGCCAGCAGCTTGGCCGCGCCCCCCAACACCGGGGAGCTGTTTTTT
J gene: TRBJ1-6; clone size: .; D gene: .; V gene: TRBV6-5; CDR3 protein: CASSYNGNSPLHF; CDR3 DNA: TGTGCCAGCAGTTACAATGGGAATTCACCCCTCCACTTT
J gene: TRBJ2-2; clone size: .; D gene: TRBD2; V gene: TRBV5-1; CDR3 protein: CASSLESSGNTGELFF; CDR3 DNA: TGCGCCAGCAGCTTGGAGTCTAGCGGGAACACCGGGGAGCTGTTTTTT
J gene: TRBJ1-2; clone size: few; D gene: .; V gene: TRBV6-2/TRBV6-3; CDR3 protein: CASSPEFDSNYGYTF; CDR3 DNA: TGTGCCAGCAGCCCGGAGTTCGACTCCAACTATGGCTACACCTTC
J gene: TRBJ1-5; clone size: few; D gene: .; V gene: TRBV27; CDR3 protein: CASSLSPPSNQPQHF; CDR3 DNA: TGTGCCAGCAGTTTATCGCCCCCATCCAATCAGCCCCAGCATTTT
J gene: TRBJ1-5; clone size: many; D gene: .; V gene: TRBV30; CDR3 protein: CAWSGGGNQPQHF; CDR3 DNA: TGTGCCTGGAGTGGGGGGGGCAATCAGCCCCAGCATTTT
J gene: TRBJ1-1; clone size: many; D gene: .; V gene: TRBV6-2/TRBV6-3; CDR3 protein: CASSYATEAFF; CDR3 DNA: TGTGCCAGCAGTTACGCGACTGAAGCTTTCTTT
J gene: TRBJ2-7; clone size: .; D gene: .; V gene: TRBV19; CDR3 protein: CASSPRGGTEQYF; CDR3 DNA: TGTGCCAGTAGTCCCAGGGGGGGGACCGAGCAGTACTTC
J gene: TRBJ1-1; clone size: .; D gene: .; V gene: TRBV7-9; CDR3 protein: CASSSSLGAFF; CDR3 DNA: TGTGCCAGCAGCTCAAGCCTTGGGGCTTTCTTT
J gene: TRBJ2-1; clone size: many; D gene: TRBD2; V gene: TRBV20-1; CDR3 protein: CSTSGLAGDNEQFF; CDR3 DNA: TGCAGTACCTCTGGACTAGCGGGGGACAATGAGCAGTTCTTC
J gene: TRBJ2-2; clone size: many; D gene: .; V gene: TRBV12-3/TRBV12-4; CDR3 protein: CASSLKDTGELFF; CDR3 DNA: TGTGCCAGCAGTTTGAAAGACACCGGGGAGCTGTTTTTT
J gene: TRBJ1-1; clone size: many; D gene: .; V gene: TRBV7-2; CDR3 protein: CASSLERGLYPEAFF; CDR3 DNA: TGTGCCAGCAGCTTAGAACGGGGGCTTTATCCTGAAGCTTTCTTT
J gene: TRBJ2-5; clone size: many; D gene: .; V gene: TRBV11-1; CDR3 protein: CASSLAAGRETQYF; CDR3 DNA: TGTGCCAGCAGCTTAGCGGCAGGGCGAGAGACCCAGTACTTC
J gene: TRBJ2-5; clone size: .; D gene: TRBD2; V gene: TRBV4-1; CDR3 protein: CASSGQRDRVQETQYF; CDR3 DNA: TGCGCCAGCAGCGGGCAGCGGGATAGGGTCCAAGAGACCCAGTACTTC